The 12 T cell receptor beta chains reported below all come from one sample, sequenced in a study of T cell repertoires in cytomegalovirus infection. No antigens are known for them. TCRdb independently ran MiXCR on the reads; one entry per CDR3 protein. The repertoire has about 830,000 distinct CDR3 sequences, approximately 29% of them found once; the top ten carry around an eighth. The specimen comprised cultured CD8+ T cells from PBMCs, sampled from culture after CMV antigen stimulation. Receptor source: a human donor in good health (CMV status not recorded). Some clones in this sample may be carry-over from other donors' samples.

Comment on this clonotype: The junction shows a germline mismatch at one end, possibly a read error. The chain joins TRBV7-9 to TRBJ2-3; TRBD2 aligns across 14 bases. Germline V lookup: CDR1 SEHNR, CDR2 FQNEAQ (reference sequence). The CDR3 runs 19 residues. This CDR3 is CASSSFGTSGGASTDTQYF. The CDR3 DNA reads TGTGCCAGCAGCTCATTCGGGACTAGCGGGGGAGCTAGCACAGATACACAGTATTTT.

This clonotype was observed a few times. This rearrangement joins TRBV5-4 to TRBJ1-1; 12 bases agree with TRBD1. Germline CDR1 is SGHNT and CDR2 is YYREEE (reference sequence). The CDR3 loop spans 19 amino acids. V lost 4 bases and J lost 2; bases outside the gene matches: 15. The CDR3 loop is CASSPPPGQGATGNTEAFF. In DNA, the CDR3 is TGTGCCAGCAGCCCCCCCCCGGGACAGGGGGCGACAGGAAACACTGAAGCTTTCTTT.

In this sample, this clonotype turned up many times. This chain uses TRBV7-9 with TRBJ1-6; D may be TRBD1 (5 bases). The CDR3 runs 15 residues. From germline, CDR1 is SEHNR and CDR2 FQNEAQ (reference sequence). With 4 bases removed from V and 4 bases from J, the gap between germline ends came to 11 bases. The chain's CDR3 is CASSYRDVYNSPLHF. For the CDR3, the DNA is TGTGCCAGCAGCTACCGGGACGTGTATAATTCACCCCTCCACTTT.

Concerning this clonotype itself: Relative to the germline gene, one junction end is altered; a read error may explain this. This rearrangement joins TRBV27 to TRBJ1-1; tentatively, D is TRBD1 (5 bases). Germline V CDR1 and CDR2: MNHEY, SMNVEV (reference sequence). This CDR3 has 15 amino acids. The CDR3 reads CVSSQGPVMNTEAFF. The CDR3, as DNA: TGTGTCAGCAGCCAGGGACCTGTCATGAACACTGAAGCTTTCTTT.

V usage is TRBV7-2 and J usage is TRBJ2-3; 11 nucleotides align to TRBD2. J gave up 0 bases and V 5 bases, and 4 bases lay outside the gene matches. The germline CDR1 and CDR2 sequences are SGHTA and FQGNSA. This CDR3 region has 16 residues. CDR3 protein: CASSLRLAGSTDTQYF. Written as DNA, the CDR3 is TGTGCCAGCAGCCTGCGACTAGCGGGGAGCACAGATACGCAGTATTTT.

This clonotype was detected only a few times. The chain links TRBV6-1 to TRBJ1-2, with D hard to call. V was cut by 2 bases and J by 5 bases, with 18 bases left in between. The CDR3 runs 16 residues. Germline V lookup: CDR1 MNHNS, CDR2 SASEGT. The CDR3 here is CASSERKIGSVYGYTF. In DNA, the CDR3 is TGTGCCAGCAGTGAACGCAAAATCGGGTCGGTGTATGGCTACACCTTC.

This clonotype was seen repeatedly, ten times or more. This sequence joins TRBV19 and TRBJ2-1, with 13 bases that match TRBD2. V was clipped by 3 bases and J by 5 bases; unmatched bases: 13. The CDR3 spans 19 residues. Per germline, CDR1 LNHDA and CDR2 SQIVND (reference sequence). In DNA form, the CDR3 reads TGTGCCAGTAGTATCGGACTAGCGGGGGTTACCCTCTATAACAATGAGCAGTTCTTC. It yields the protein CASSIGLAGVTLYNNEQFF.

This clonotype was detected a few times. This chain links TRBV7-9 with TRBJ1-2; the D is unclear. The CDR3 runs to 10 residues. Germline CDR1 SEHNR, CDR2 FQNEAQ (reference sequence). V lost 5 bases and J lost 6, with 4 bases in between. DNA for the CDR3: TGTGCCAGCAGCCAAAATGGCTACACCTTC. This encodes CASSQNGYTF.

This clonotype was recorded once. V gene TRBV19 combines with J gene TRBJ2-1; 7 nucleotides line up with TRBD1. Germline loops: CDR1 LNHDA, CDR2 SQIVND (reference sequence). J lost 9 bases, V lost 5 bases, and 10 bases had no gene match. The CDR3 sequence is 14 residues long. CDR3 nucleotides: TGTGCCAGTAGTCCCTCCCTCGCAGGGGGTGAGCAGTTCTTC. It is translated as CASSPSLAGGEQFF.

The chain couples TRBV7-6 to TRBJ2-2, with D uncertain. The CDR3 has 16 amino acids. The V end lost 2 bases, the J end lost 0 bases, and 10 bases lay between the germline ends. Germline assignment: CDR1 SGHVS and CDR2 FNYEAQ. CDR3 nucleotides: TGTGCCAGCAGCTTATTAACCCGCGCGAACACCGGGGAGCTGTTTTTT. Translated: CASSLLTRANTGELFF.

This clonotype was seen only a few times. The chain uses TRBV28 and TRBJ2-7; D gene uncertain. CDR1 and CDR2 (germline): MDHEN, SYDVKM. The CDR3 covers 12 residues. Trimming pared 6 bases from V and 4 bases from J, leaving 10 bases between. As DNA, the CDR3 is TGTGCCAGCAGCCCTTCGGGTTACGAGCAGTACGTC. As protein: CASSPSGYEQYV.

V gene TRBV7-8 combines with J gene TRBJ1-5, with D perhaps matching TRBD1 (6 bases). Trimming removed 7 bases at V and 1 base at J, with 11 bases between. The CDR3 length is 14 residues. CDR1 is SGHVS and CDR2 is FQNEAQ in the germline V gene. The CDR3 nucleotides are TGTGCCAGCACCTCCGGGACAAGCAATCAGCCCCAGCATTTT. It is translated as CASTSGTSNQPQHF.